The 6 T cell receptor beta chains in this list originate from one sample, sequenced in a study of T-cell reconstitution after alpha-beta-depleted transplantation in children (dated by TCRdb to 2015 to 2016). The method behind the library was PCR. The sample was run on an Illumina HiSeq 2500. TCR library preparation used molecular barcoding, with unique molecular identifiers applied to normalize quantification of the TCRbeta repertoire. TCRdb trimmed the raw reads at Q25, called clones with MiXCR and kept productive beta chains. Each CDR3 protein gets just one entry, which takes the most common genes and DNA from the rows behind it. The sample profile shows 600,000 to 800,000 distinct CDR3 sequences; roughly 13% of them were found once. The ten largest clones represent 0.65% to 0.9% of the sample. The treatment or condition label on this specimen signifies: allogeneic hematopoietic cell transplantation with graft depleted of TCRalphabeta T cells and CD19 B cells.

Here the sequenced sample was PBMCs, taken before TCRalphabeta/CD19-depleted stem cell transplant. Source of these receptors: a girl aged 2 to 9 with congenital amegakaryocytic thrombocytopenia, due to receive a stem cell transplant.

Note on this clonotype: This may come from a read error, since a much larger clone is one base off. V usage is TRBV5-1 and J usage is TRBJ2-4; a possible D gene is TRBD2 (6 bases). Trimming stripped 1 base from V and 4 bases from J, with 12 bases between. The CDR3 consists of 15 residues. The V gene's germline CDR1 is SGHRS and CDR2 YFSETQ. The DNA for the CDR3 is TGCGCCAGCAGCTTGACTAGCAGGAGAAAAAACATTCAGTACTTC. Encoded protein: CASSLTSRRKNIQYF.

This clonotype occurred many times. This chain links TRBV7-6 with TRBJ1-1; TRBD1 is a possible D gene (5 bases). The V and J ends lost 2 bases and 6 bases respectively, with 13 bases between them. Germline V gene lookup returns CDR1 SGHVS and CDR2 FNYEAQ. The CDR3 totals 14 residues. CDR3 nucleotide sequence: TGTGCCAGCAGCTTACCAGGGCAATTTCCTGAAGCTTTCTTT. Its protein product is CASSLPGQFPEAFF.

The genes are TRBV7-9 and TRBJ1-5, with TRBD1 identical over 7 bases. CDR3 length: 15 amino acids. Per the germline V gene, CDR1 is SEHNR and CDR2 is FQNEAQ (reference sequence). V lost 5 bases and J lost 4; bases outside the gene matches: 8. Here the CDR3 DNA reads TGTGCCAGCAGCCGGGACAGCCTCCTTAATCAGCCCCAGCATTTT. The encoded protein is CASSRDSLLNQPQHF.

The chain links TRBV6-5 to TRBJ2-7; D remains unclear. CDR1 is MNHEY and CDR2 is SVGAGI in the germline V gene. V shed 0 bases and J shed 3 bases, with 9 bases lying between them. This CDR3 spans 14 amino acids. CDR3 coding DNA: TGTGCCAGCAGTTACTCGAACGGGTACTACGAGCAGTACTTC. This sequence encodes CASSYSNGYYEQYF.

In nucleotides, the CDR3 is TGTGCCAGCAGCTTAAGAGATACGCAGCATTTT. Residues: CASSLRDTQHF. V and J are TRBV7-8 and TRBJ2-3; no clear D gene. The better agreement between TRBJ1-5 and the DNA end casts doubt on the J call. This CDR3 spans 11 amino acids. The V gene's germline CDR1 is SGHVS and CDR2 FQNEAQ.

This clonotype was detected a few times. This chain joins TRBV7-8 and TRBJ2-3, with D uncertain. CDR3 length equals 14 residues. V was pared by 5 bases and J by 1 base, with 10 bases between. The germline gives CDR1 SGHVS, CDR2 FQNEAQ. The CDR3 loop reads CASSPYTGTDTQYF. The CDR3 DNA is TGTGCCAGCAGCCCATACACAGGCACAGATACGCAGTATTTT.